This T cell receptor beta chain derives from a study of TIL therapy for anti-PD-1-resistant metastatic lung cancer. Sequencing used immunoSEQ v3. Produced via immunoSEQ multiplex PCR; TCRdb's table is partial and in-frame only. In the table there are about 43,000 clones, 79% of which are singletons. The CDR3 extends over 16 amino acids. Losses at the gene ends were 1 base for V and 6 bases for J; bases not matched to a gene: 6. The germline V gene has CDR1 SGHTA and CDR2 FQGNSA. Indicated time point: pre-treatment sample, taken before nivolumab and TIL therapy. The clonotype originates from a man between 65 and 85 years old with non-small cell lung cancer. The source was blood, collected at baseline. The rearrangement uses TRBV7-2 and TRBJ2-1, with 10 bases matching TRBD2. Written as DNA, the CDR3 is TGTGCCAGCAGCTTAGAGGCTAGCGGGAGTCCCAATGAGCAGTTCTTC. Protein: CASSLEASGSPNEQFF. Drawing the rest from reference TRBV7-2 and TRBJ2-1, the complete variable domain is GAGVSQSPSNKVTEKGKDVELRCDPISGHTALYWYRQSLGQGLEFLIYFQGNSAPDKSGLPSDRFSAERTGGSVSTLTIQRTQQEDSAVYLCASSLEASGSPNEQFFGPGTRLTVL.